This TCR beta chain came from a study of shared clonotypes between healthy human individuals. The method was immunoSEQ multiplex PCR; TCRdb's version includes in-frame clones alone and lacks a portion of them. The sample lists 2 million to 3 million clones; approximately 93% were seen once. Note on this clone: The antigen is undetermined.

Trimming left V 3 bases short and J 5 bases short, with 14 bases between. The CDR3 has 15 residues. Germline V CDR1 and CDR2: MNHNY, SVGAGI (reference sequence). Study-level findings and limits: The study's rarefaction showed incomplete sorted-subset sequencing despite large depth.

Material: naive CD4+ T cells from PBMCs. Indicated subset: CD45RA+ positively selected. The rearrangement links TRBV6-6 to TRBJ2-1, with a weak D call TRBD2 (6 bases). The TCR was taken from a man in his late teens or twenties in good health. Some clones in this sample may be carry-over from other donors' samples. Here the CDR3 reads CASSYGRGVDNEQFF. The CDR3 DNA is TGTGCCAGCAGTTATGGACGCGGGGTAGACAATGAGCAGTTCTTC.